Detailed here is one T cell receptor beta chain. Which antigen it targets is not known. Base qualities were left out, and no much larger clone turns up one base away. The CDR3 sequence holds 15 residues, the cysteine and phenylalanine included. The kept DNA is CDR3 alone, 45 bases in frame from the first base. The germline V end is reduced by 3 bases and the J end by 4 bases; junction bases left unmatched: 4. CDR1 and CDR2 are read off the germline V gene as LGHNA and YNFKEQ. This specimen belongs to a study of shared clonotypes between healthy human individuals (dated by TCRdb to the early 2020s). About the full investigation: The cohort included three men and a couple of women between 18 and 49 years of age. Each donor's leukapheresis produced roughly between roughly 0.9 and 8.9 billion PBMCs. To estimate repertoire size and how much clonotypes are shared between individuals, the study performed deep sequencing of blood TCR repertoires from about five healthy adults. To increase sequencing depth and limit assay-specific biases, different laboratories used diverse techniques to prepare libraries and sequence TCR repertoires. For each donor, CD4 naive and CD4 memory were each given three plates, CD8 naive was given two plates, and CD8 memory was given one plate.

Donors were healthy HIV-negative adults with no recently reported acute infections or vaccinations. Only Caucasian adults living in Nashville, Tennessee, USA were represented among the donors. CD4+ T cells were enriched by magnetic negative selection, after which naive cells were positively selected on CD45RA and the negative fraction was taken as the memory subset. After blood collection by leukapheresis, PBMCs were isolated using Ficoll-Histopaque density gradient centrifugation and then cryopreserved in the vapor phase of liquid nitrogen. Analytical flow cytometry was used to check the purity and quantity of each magnetically sorted T cell population. From each sorted fraction, genomic DNA was isolated and quantified by UV absorbance on a Nanodrop 2000c. Using the deep immunoSEQ assay, TCR CDR3 regions were amplified from genomic DNA by multiplex PCR. Genomic DNA extracted from each cell subset was distributed evenly over all wells of several immunoSEQ 96-well plates, and each plate served as one replicate. Each replicate PCR for sorted subsets received around 210 ng genomic DNA, equal to tens of thousands of T cell genomes. Purified libraries were measured with a Qubit 3.0 fluorometer, size-checked on a Bioanalyzer 2100, and measured again with the KAPA Library Quantification kit. Each immunoSEQ 96-well plate was sequenced on its own single-read 150-cycle Illumina NextSeq 550 flow cell. Regarding the original processing steps: Because the immunoSEQ output included only junctional sequences and no quality scores, the filtering could not be the same as the filtering used for full-length reads. To assign V/J genes and CDR3, sequences were annotated against IMGT germline references using PyIR, a Python wrapper for IgBLAST v1.9. Reads were filtered out if the reads had weak V/J assignments (E-value above 1e-6), no CDR3, stop codons, out-of-frame junctions, or ambiguous translated residues. A V3J clonotype was defined by an identical inferred V gene, J gene, and CDR3 amino acid sequence. To compute the percentage overlap between repertoires, the number of shared unique clonotypes was divided by the size of the smaller repertoire. Three approaches were used to assess repertoire richness: RTK rarefaction, the Chao1 estimator, and Recon v2.1 estimates of unobserved clonotypes. Generation probabilities were computed with OLGA for all TCRbeta clonotypes obtained by the gDNA method from a handful of donors. TCRdb carries this immuneACCESS record with in-frame sequences only. Its versions omit some clonotypes, under half of them owing to an unresolved V gene in the studies checked, with the rest unexplained. The V and J calls and clone size come from that table; D and trimming were worked out from the DNA. This sample lists 2 million to 3 million clones; around nine tenths were detected once. The ten largest clones take up under 0.15% of the sample.

On the study overall, not on this receptor specifically: Sampling was limited to blood, and TCR repertoires in tissue likely differ from TCR repertoires in blood. Because the study included only a small number of donors, the genetic and exposure-history diversity represented was limited. Naive subsets generally had larger estimated clonotype richness than memory subsets did. Rarefaction of sorted-subset datasets indicated incomplete sequencing despite the large sequencing depth. When four donors were compared, the shared fraction of clonotypes was around 5% for naive CD4, 3% to 4% for naive CD8, more than 2% for memory CD4, and 0.4% for memory CD8. Based on pairwise subsampling, the degree of clonotype sharing among donors was expected to be affected by sequencing depth. Clonotypes shared by all four sorted-subset donors showed higher generation probabilities than non-shared clonotypes.

Sequencing input: naive CD4+ T cells sorted from blood. What this sample's cell subset or site label stands for: CD45RA+ positively selected. The clonotype comes from a man younger than 35 in good health. The rearrangement joined TRBV4-2 to TRBJ2-7; 12 bases in the junction line up with TRBD1. The nucleotide sequence is TGTGCCAGCAGCCAGGGACAGGGGGCCCTGTACGAGCAGTACTTC. Its translation is CASSQGQGALYEQYF.